Detailed here is one TCR beta chain. Its antigen is undetermined. The source of the sample is a study of blood T cells in healthy people across ages. There are 13 residues in the CDR3. V lost 3 bases and J lost 3, with 8 bases in between. Using a J-beta primer mix together with a sample-barcoded 5' primer, a second PCR was run for about 6 to 11 cycles. MiXCR, run by TCRdb on the 5' RACE reads, gives a single entry per CDR3 protein. The table records 750,000 or so distinct CDR3 sequences, around 25% of them present only once. Study-level results: Naive T cell percentage showed a strong correlation with the diversity of TCR beta.

This sample also belongs to another study, concerning T cells of mothers and their children. This second report adds: The donors comprised a handful of children and their three healthy Caucasian mothers.

The sample was blood. This chain uses TRBV12-3 or TRBV12-4 with TRBJ1-1; D is unresolved. The clonotype comes from a boy aged 5-17 years in good health. CDR3 coding DNA: TGTGCCAGCAGTTTCAGAGACTACACTGAAGCTTTCTTT. As protein: CASSFRDYTEAFF.